These 29 T cell receptor beta chains came from one sample sequenced in a study of Graves' ophthalmopathy and Graves' hyperthyroidism. TCR beta CDR3 regions were amplified from RNA transcripts. RT-PCR in the first round used HTBI primers; a second-round multiplex PCR followed. TCRdb analysed the multiplex PCR reads with MiXCR anew, one entry per CDR3 protein. The top ten hold under 3% of the sample, which has approximately 380,000 distinct CDR3 sequences, around 21% seen once. Specimen: peripheral blood. Source of these receptors: a young woman with stable Graves' hyperthyroidism.

This clonotype was counted many times. The V call is TRBV5-6, the J call TRBJ2-7, with D perhaps assigned TRBD1 or TRBD2 (7 bases each). Per the germline V gene, CDR1 is SGHDT and CDR2 is YYEEEE. Trimming pared 5 bases from V and 3 bases from J, leaving 15 bases between. The CDR3 runs to 14 residues. In nucleotides, the CDR3 is TGTGCCAGCAGGTATACAGGGGAGGGCTACGAGCAGTACTTC. Amino acids: CASRYTGEGYEQYF. Combining the CDR3 with reference TRBV5-6 and TRBJ2-7 gives the whole variable domain DAGVTQSPTHLIKTRGQQVTLRCSPKSGHDTVSWYQQALGQGPQFIFQYYEEEERQRGNFPDRFSGHQFPNYSSELNVNALLLGDSALYLCASRYTGEGYEQYFGPGTRLTVT.

This clonotype appeared many times. The rearrangement joins TRBV30 to TRBJ1-3; unclear D gene. CDR1 GTSNPN and CDR2 SVGIG come from the germline V gene (reference sequence). This CDR3 contains 17 residues. V lost 0 bases, J lost 0 bases, and 15 bases lay in between. The CDR3 sequence is CAWSVPPADFSGNTIYF. The CDR3 coding sequence is TGTGCCTGGAGTGTACCCCCCGCAGACTTCTCTGGAAACACCATATATTTT.

The table lists this clonotype with many counts. The J gene is TRBJ2-5, the V gene TRBV6-5; D perhaps matches TRBD1 (5 bases). The CDR3 consists of 13 residues. V gave up 2 bases and J gave up 5 bases, with 9 bases separating them. Looked up from germline, CDR1 is MNHEY and CDR2 is SVGAGI. The CDR3 sequence is CASSYTKGETQYF. CDR3 DNA: TGTGCCAGCAGTTACACTAAGGGGGAGACCCAGTACTTC.

This clonotype occurred a few times. The chain is built from TRBV14 and TRBJ1-5; D gene unclear. Germline V CDR1 and CDR2: SGHDN, FVKESK. V was trimmed by 0 bases and J by 8 bases, leaving 20 bases between them. This CDR3 is 17 amino acids long. CDR3 DNA sequence: TGTGCCAGCAGCCAAGACATCAGATCGACCCAGTATGAGCCCCAGCATTTT. Protein: CASSQDIRSTQYEPQHF.

The chain is built from TRBV29-1 and TRBJ2-2; TRBD2 agrees at 7 bases. This CDR3 comprises 15 residues. V dropped 7 bases and J dropped 1; count of bases not matched to a gene: 9. Germline CDR1 reads SQVTM; CDR2 reads ANQGSEA. In nucleotides, the CDR3 is TGCAGCGCAGCAGGCCCTAGCGGGAACACCGGGGAGCTGTTTTTT. Translation gives CSAAGPSGNTGELFF.

The gene calls are TRBV6-2 or TRBV6-3 and TRBJ2-7, with unresolved D. Germline CDR1 MNHEY, CDR2 SVGEGT. The CDR3 consists of 13 residues. The germline V and J ends were trimmed by 2 bases and 6 bases, with 11 bases remaining between them. DNA of the CDR3: TGTGCCAGCAGTTACGAACCGAATGTCGAGCAGTACTTC. This translates into CASSYEPNVEQYF.

This clonotype was seen more than once but under ten times. A read error may be the cause here, since a much bigger clone is one base away. This chain links TRBV2 with TRBJ2-2, with 9 bases matching TRBD2. CDR3 length: 15 amino acids. Per germline, CDR1 SNHLY and CDR2 FYNNEI. The CDR3 reads CASMGASGMAGELCF. The CDR3 bases are TGTGCCAGCATGGGGGCTAGCGGGATGGCCGGGGAGCTGTGTTTT. The whole variable domain, filled in from reference TRBV2 and TRBJ2-2, reads EPEVTQTPSHQVTQMGQEVILRCVPISNHLYFYWYRQILGQKVEFLVSFYNNEISEKSEIFDDQFSVERPDGSNFTLKIRSTKLEDSAMYFCASMGASGMAGELCFGEGSRLTVL.

This chain links TRBV27 with TRBJ1-3; 8 bases agree with TRBD1. CDR3 length: 15 residues. Trimming cost V 5 bases and J 4 bases; bases outside gene matches: 7. Germline V gene lookup returns CDR1 MNHEY and CDR2 SMNVEV (reference sequence). The DNA of the CDR3 is TGTGCCAGCAGTCGCGGACAGGGTCGCGGAAACACCATATATTTT. It specifies CASSRGQGRGNTIYF.

This chain connects TRBV20-1 to TRBJ2-5, with TRBD2 matching 7 bases. Germline loops: CDR1 DFQATT, CDR2 SNEGSKA (reference sequence). CDR3 size: 13 residues. J gave up 9 bases and V 4 bases, and 11 bases lay outside the gene matches. The DNA for the CDR3 is TGCAGTGCTATGCGGGACTCCCGGGAGGCCCAGTACTTC. The encoded protein is CSAMRDSREAQYF.

This clonotype has just a few counts. This rearrangement joins TRBV20-1 to TRBJ2-5; 9 bases fit TRBD2. Trimming took 0 bases from V and 2 from J; bases not matched to a gene: 10. This CDR3 has 17 residues. The germline gives CDR1 DFQATT, CDR2 SNEGSKA (reference sequence). The CDR3 loop is CSAREWGLAGHQETQYF. The CDR3 region has the DNA TGCAGTGCTAGAGAGTGGGGGCTAGCGGGGCATCAAGAGACCCAGTACTTC.

V and J are TRBV24-1 and TRBJ1-5, with D unresolved. Per germline, CDR1 KGHDR and CDR2 SFDVKD. This CDR3 spans 14 amino acids. V was cut by 7 bases and J by 6 bases, with 15 bases left in between. CDR3 in amino acids: CATSPKGRSQPQHF. The CDR3 bases are TGTGCCACCAGCCCGAAGGGTCGAAGTCAGCCCCAGCATTTT.

The V gene is TRBV2, the J gene TRBJ2-7; D is unresolved. The CDR3 has 13 amino acids. CDR1 is SNHLY, CDR2 FYNNEI, per germline. Trimming left V 2 bases short and J 3 bases short, with 8 bases between. The chain's CDR3 is CASSEPVFYEQYF. DNA for the CDR3: TGTGCCAGCAGTGAACCAGTTTTCTACGAGCAGTACTTC. The full variable domain, with the rest looked up from reference TRBV2 and TRBJ2-7, is EPEVTQTPSHQVTQMGQEVILRCVPISNHLYFYWYRQILGQKVEFLVSFYNNEISEKSEIFDDQFSVERPDGSNFTLKIRSTKLEDSAMYFCASSEPVFYEQYFGPGTRLTVT.

This clonotype was seen ten or more times. The V gene is TRBV10-3, the J gene TRBJ2-2; 9 nucleotides match TRBD1. The junction had 7 bases not matched to a gene; V was cut back by 3 bases and J by 8 bases. The germline gives CDR1 ENHRY, CDR2 SYGVKD. This CDR3 has 15 residues. CDR3 nucleotides: TGTGCCATCAGTGAATTCGGGACAGGGAGGGGGGAGCTGTTTTTT. It encodes CAISEFGTGRGELFF.

This chain uses TRBV12-3 or TRBV12-4 with TRBJ2-3; a possible D gene is TRBD1 (6 bases). V gave up 7 bases and J gave up 6 bases, with 20 bases separating them. This CDR3 has 15 residues. CDR3 sequence (DNA): TGTGCCAGCACACGAATGGGGGCAGTTGTGGATACGCAGTATTTT. Amino acids: CASTRMGAVVDTQYF.

This clonotype was recorded at least ten times. The chain couples TRBV7-9 to TRBJ2-5; tentatively, D is TRBD1 or TRBD2 (5 bases each). CDR1 and CDR2 (germline): SEHNR, FQNEAQ (reference sequence). V dropped 3 bases and J dropped 0 bases, with 11 bases sitting between them. The CDR3 loop spans 15 amino acids. The CDR3 loop reads CASSLGESYQETQYF. The DNA of the CDR3 is TGTGCCAGCAGCTTGGGGGAATCGTACCAAGAGACCCAGTACTTC.

This clonotype was observed at least ten times. This chain uses TRBV24-1 with TRBJ2-6; tentatively, D is TRBD1 (6 bases). V lost 3 bases and J lost 1, with 9 bases in between. This CDR3 is 16 amino acids long. Germline V CDR1 and CDR2: KGHDR, SFDVKD. CDR3 nucleotides: TGTGCCACCAGTGATGAAAGGGGGTCTGGGGCCAACGTCCTGACTTTC. The encoded protein is CATSDERGSGANVLTF.

This clonotype was seen many times. The chain has TRBV5-1 and TRBJ2-5; D possibly corresponds to TRBD1 (6 bases). The CDR3 runs to 15 residues. Trimming removed 3 bases from V and 1 base from J, with 13 bases in between. The germline V gene encodes CDR1 SGHRS and CDR2 YFSETQ. CDR3 residues: CASSSPLGGQETQYF. The CDR3 region has the DNA TGCGCCAGCAGCTCGCCTTTAGGGGGCCAAGAGACCCAGTACTTC.

There are a few counts of this clonotype. The chain is built from TRBV6-1 and TRBJ2-5; 8 positions match TRBD1. With V trimmed by 7 bases and J by 5 bases, 12 bases remained unmatched. Germline lookup yields CDR1 MNHNS and CDR2 SASEGT. The CDR3 loop spans 15 amino acids. The CDR3 protein is CASTSSTGGGETQYF. As DNA, the CDR3 is TGTGCCAGCACTAGTTCCACAGGGGGTGGGGAGACCCAGTACTTC.

Note on this clonotype: This may stem from a read error, because a much larger clone lies one nucleotide away. The rearrangement joins TRBV2 to TRBJ2-7; D tentatively reads TRBD1 or TRBD2 (5 bases each). The CDR3 has 14 amino acids. The germline gives CDR1 SNHLY, CDR2 FYNNEI. The CDR3 DNA reads as TGTGCCAGCAGTTACCGGGACGGCTCCGACGAGCAGTACTTC. Protein: CASSYRDGSDEQYF.

Ten or more counts support this clonotype. V and J are TRBV7-2 and TRBJ2-7; D may be TRBD2 (7 bases). The CDR3 consists of 12 residues. Germline CDR1 is SGHTA and CDR2 is FQGNSA. The V gene lost 5 bases and the J gene lost 6 bases, with 11 bases spanning the gap. CDR3: CASSAGALEQYF. The CDR3 DNA is TGTGCCAGCAGCGCGGGGGCCCTCGAGCAGTACTTC.

CDR3 residues: CASFDREGTGELFF. The CDR3 coding sequence is TGTGCCAGCTTCGACAGGGAGGGCACCGGGGAGCTGTTTTTT. The rearrangement links TRBV28 to TRBJ2-2, with D possibly being TRBD1 or TRBD2 (7 bases each). Trimming removed 8 bases at V and 4 bases at J, with 14 bases between. This CDR3 contains 14 residues. Per the germline V gene, CDR1 is MDHEN and CDR2 is SYDVKM.

The chain combines TRBV24-1 with TRBJ1-1; 10 bases fit TRBD1. Germline trimming cut 6 bases from V and 1 base from J; bases unmatched to any gene: 10. CDR3 length: 17 residues. Germline assignment: CDR1 KGHDR and CDR2 SFDVKD. The CDR3 is CATSKPGQGSKNTEAFF. The CDR3 DNA is TGTGCCACCAGTAAACCGGGACAGGGGTCTAAGAACACTGAAGCTTTCTTT.

The table lists this clonotype with many counts. The chain joins TRBV20-1 to TRBJ1-5, with D tentatively TRBD1 (6 bases). V gave up 1 base and J gave up 9 bases, with 10 bases separating them. Germline CDR1 reads DFQATT; CDR2 reads SNEGSKA (reference sequence). The CDR3 sequence is 12 residues long. Here the CDR3 reads CSARVPGAPQHF. CDR3 DNA sequence: TGCAGTGCTAGAGTCCCGGGGGCGCCCCAGCATTTT.

The chain combines TRBV4-2 with TRBJ2-5; D may match TRBD1 or TRBD2 (7 bases each). The CDR3 is 16 amino acids. Looked up from germline, CDR1 is LGHNA and CDR2 is YNFKEQ. V lost 0 bases and J lost 5, with 16 bases in between. CDR3 protein: CASSQEHPGGGETQYF. The DNA for the CDR3 is TGTGCCAGCAGCCAAGAACATCCAGGGGGGGGGGAGACCCAGTACTTC.

This clonotype was seen many times. V and J are TRBV10-3 and TRBJ2-5, with unresolved D. CDR3 length equals 13 residues. CDR1 ENHRY and CDR2 SYGVKD come from the germline V gene. The V end lost 3 bases, the J end lost 2 bases, and 7 bases lay between the germline ends. The CDR3 nucleotides read TGTGCCATCAGTGACAATAAACAAGAGACCCAGTACTTC. Protein product: CAISDNKQETQYF.

This clonotype was detected only a few times. The chain links TRBV6-1 to TRBJ1-2, with D unresolved. With 7 bases removed from V and 2 bases from J, the gap between germline ends came to 8 bases. The CDR3 spans 12 residues. The germline V gene encodes CDR1 MNHNS and CDR2 SASEGT. The chain's CDR3 is CASNLKNYGYTF. The CDR3 DNA sequence: TGTGCCAGCAATCTGAAAAACTATGGCTACACCTTC.

This chain joins TRBV20-1 and TRBJ2-5; D might be TRBD1 (5 bases). Germline CDR1 and CDR2: DFQATT and SNEGSKA (reference sequence). There are 14 residues in the CDR3. V dropped 5 bases and J dropped 2 bases, with 15 bases sitting between them. CDR3 in amino acids: CSASPGALQETQYF. Here the CDR3 DNA reads TGCAGTGCTTCCCCTGGGGCGTTACAAGAGACCCAGTACTTC.

V usage is TRBV15 and J usage is TRBJ2-7; either TRBD1 or TRBD2 may supply D (5 bases each). Looked up from germline, CDR1 is LNHNV and CDR2 is YYDKDF (reference sequence). This CDR3 region has 15 residues. V dropped 2 bases and J dropped 1 base, with 12 bases sitting between them. The CDR3 coding sequence is TGTGCCACCAGCAGACCCACGGGGCAATCCTACGAGCAGTACTTC. The encoded protein is CATSRPTGQSYEQYF.

Comments on this clonotype: One base away lies a much larger clone, so this may be a sequencing read error. The V call is TRBV3-1, the J call TRBJ2-5, with 8 bases identical to TRBD2. The CDR3 runs to 17 residues. Germline values: CDR1 LGHDT, CDR2 YNNKEL (reference sequence). CDR3 sequence (DNA): TGTGCCAGCAGCCAAGGGTCGAGCGGGAGAGGGCTGGAGAGCCAGTACTTC. This codes for CASSQGSSGRGLESQYF.